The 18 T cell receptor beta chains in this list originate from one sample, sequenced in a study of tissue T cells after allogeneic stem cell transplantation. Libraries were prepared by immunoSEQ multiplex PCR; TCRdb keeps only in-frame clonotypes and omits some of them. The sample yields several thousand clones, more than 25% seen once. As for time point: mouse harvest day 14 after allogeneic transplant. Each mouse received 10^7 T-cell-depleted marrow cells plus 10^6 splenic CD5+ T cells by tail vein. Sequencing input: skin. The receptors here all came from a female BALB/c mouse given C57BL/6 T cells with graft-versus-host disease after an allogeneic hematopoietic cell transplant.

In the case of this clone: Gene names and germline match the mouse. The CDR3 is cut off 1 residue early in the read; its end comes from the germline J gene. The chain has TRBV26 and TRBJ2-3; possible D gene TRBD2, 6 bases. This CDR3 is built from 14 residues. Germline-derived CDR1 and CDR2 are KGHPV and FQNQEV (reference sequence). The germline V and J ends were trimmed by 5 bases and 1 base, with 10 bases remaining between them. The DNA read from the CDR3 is TGTGCCAGCAGTAATGGGGGACGTGCAGAAACGCTGTAT. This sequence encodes CASSNGGRAETLY. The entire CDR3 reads CASSNGGRAETLYF.

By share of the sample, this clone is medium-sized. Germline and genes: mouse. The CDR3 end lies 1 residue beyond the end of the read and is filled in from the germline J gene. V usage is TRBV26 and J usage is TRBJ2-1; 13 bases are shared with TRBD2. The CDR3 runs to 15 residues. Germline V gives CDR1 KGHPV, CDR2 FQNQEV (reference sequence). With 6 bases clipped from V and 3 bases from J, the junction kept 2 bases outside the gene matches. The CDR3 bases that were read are TGTGCCAGCAGCCGGGACTGGGGGGGCTATGCTGAGCAGTTC. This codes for CASSRDWGGYAEQF. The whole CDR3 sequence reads CASSRDWGGYAEQFF.

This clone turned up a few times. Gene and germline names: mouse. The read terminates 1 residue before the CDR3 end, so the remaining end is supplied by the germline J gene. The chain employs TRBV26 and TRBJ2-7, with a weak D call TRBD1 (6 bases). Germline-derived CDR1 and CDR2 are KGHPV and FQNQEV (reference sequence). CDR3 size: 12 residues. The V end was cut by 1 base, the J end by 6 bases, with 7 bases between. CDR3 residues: CASSLFRGEQYF. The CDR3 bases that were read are TGTGCCAGCAGTCTGTTCAGGGGTGAACAGTAC.

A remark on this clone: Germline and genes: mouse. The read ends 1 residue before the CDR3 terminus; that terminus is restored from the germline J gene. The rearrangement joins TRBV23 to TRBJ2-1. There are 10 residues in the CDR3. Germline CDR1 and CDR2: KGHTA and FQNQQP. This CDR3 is CSSSQSEQFF. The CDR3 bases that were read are TGCTCCAGCAGTCAATCGGAGCAGTTC.

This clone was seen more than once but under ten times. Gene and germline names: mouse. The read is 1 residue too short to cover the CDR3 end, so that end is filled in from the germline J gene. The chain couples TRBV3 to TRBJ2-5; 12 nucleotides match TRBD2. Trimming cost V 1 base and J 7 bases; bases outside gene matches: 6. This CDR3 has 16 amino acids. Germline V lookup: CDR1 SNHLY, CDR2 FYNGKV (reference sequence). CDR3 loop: CASSLEDWGGANTQYF. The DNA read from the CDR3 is TGTGCCAGCAGCTTAGAAGACTGGGGGGGCGCGAACACCCAGTAC.

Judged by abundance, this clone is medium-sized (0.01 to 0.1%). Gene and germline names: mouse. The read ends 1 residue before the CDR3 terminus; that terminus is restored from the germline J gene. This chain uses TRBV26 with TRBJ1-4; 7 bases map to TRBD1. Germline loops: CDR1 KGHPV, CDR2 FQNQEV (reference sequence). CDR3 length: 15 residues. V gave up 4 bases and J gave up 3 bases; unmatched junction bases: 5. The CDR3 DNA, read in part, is TGTGCCAGCAGTCCCCACAGGGGTCCCAACGAAAGATTATTT. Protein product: CASSPHRGPNERLF. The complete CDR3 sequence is CASSPHRGPNERLFF. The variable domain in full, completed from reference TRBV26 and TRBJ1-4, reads NSKVIQTPRYLVKGQGQKAKMRCIPEKGHPVVFWYQQNKNNEFKFLINFQNQEVLQQIDMTEKRFSAECPSNSPCSLEIQSSEAGDSALYLCASSPHRGPNERLFFGHGTKLSVL.

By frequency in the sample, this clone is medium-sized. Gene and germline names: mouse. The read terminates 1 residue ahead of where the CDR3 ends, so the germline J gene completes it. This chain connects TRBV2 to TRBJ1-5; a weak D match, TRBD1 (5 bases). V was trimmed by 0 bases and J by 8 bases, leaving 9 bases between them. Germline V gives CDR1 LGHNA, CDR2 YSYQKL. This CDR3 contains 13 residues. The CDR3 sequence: CASSQDQGRAPLF. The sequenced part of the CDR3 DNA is TGTGCCAGCAGCCAAGACCAGGGTCGAGCTCCGCTT.

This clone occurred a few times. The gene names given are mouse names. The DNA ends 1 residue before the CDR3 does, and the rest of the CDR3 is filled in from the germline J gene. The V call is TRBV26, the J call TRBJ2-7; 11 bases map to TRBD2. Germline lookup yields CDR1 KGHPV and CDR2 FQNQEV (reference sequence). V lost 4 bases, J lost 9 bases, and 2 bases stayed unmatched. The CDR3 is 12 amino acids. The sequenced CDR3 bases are TGTGCCAGCAGTCCCGGGACTGGGGGACAGTAC. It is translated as CASSPGTGGQY. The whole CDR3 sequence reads CASSPGTGGQYF.

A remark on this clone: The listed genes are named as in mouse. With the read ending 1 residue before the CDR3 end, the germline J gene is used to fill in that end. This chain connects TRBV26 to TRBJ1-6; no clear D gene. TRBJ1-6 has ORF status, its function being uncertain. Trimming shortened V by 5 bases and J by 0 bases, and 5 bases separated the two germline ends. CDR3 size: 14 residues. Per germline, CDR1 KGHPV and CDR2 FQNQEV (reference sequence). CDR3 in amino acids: CASSYNSYNSPLYF. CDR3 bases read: TGTGCCAGCAGTTACAATTCCTATAATTCGCCCCTCTAC.

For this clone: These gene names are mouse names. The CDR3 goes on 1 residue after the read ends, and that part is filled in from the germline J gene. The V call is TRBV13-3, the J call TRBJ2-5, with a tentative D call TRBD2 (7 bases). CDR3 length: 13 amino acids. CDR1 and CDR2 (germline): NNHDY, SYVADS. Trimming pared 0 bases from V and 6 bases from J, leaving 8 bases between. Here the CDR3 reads CASSDGGADTQYF. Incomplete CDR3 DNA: TGTGCCAGCAGTGATGGGGGGGCGGACACCCAGTAC.

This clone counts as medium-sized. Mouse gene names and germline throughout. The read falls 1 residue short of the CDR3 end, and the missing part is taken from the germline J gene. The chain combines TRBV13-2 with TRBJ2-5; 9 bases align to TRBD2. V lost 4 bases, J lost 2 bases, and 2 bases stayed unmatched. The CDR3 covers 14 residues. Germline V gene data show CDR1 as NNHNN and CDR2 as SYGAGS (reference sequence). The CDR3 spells CASGRTGVQDTQYF. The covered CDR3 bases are TGTGCCAGCGGTCGGACTGGGGTCCAAGACACCCAGTAC.

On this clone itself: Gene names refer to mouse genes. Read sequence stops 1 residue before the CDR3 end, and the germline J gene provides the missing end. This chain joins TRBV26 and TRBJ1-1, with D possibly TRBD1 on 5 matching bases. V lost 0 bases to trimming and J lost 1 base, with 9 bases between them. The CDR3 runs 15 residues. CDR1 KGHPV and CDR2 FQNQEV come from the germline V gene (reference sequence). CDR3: CASSLSTAGNTEVFF. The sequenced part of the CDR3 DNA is TGTGCCAGCAGTCTGTCGACAGCAGGAAACACAGAAGTCTTC.

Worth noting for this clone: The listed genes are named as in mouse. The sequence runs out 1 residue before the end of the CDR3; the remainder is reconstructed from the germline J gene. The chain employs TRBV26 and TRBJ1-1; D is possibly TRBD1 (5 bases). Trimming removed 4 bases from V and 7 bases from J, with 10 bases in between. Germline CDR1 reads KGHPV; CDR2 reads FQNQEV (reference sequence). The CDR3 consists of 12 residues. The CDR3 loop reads CASSPGREEVFF. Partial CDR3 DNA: TGTGCCAGCAGTCCGGGCAGGGAAGAAGTCTTC.

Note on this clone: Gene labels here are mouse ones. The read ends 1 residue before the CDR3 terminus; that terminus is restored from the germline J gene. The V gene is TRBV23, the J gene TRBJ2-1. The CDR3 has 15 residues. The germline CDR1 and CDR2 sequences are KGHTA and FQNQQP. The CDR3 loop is CSSSQSIYNYAEQFF. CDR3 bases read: TGCTCCAGCAGTCAATCCATCTATAACTATGCTGAGCAGTTC.

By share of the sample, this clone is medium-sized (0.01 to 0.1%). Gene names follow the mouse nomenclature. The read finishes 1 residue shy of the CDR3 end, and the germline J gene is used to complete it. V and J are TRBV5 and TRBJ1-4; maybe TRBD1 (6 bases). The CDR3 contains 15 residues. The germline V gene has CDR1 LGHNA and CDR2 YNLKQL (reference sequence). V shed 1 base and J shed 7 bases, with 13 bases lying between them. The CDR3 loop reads CASSQVQGRGERLFF. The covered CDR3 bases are TGTGCCAGCAGCCAAGTCCAGGGGAGAGGCGAAAGATTATTT.

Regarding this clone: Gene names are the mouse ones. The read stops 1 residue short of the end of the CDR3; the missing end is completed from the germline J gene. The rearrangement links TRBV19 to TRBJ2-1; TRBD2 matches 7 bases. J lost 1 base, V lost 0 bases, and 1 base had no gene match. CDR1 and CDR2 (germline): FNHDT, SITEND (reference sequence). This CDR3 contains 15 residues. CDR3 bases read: TGTGCCAGCAGTATAGGTGGGGGGAACTATGCTGAGCAGTTC. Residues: CASSIGGGNYAEQF. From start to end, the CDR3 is CASSIGGGNYAEQFF.

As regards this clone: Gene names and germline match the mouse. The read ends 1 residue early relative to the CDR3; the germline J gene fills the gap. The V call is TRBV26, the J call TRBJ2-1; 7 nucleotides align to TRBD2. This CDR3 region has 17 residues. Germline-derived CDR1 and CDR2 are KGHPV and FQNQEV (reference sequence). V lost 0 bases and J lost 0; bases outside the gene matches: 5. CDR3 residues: CASSLSHYWGNYAEQFF. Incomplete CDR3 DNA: TGTGCCAGCAGTCTGTCTCACTACTGGGGTAACTATGCTGAGCAGTTC.

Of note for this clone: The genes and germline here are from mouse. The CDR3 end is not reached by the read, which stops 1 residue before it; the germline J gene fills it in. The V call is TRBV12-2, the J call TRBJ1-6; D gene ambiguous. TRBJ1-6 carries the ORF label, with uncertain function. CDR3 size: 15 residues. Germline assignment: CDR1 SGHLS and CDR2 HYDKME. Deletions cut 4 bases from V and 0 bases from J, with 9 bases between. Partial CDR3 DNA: TGTGCCAGCTCCCAAGACAATTCCTATAATTCGCCCCTCTAC. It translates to CASSQDNSYNSPLY. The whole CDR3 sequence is CASSQDNSYNSPLYF.